The 10 T cell receptor beta chains in this list originate from one sample, sequenced in a study of blood T cell repertoires in COVID-19. The protocol was immunoSEQ multiplex PCR, while the TCRdb copy is restricted to in-frame clones and leaves out a portion. The sample has some 400,000 clones; more than 75% are singletons. The sample comprised PBMCs or T cells enriched from blood (not recorded which). These receptor sequences come from a man younger than 40 who had recovered from COVID-19.

This rearrangement joins TRBV9 to TRBJ2-7, with D maybe TRBD1 (5 bases). The CDR3 contains 15 residues. Germline values: CDR1 SGDLS, CDR2 YYNGEE. Trimming removed 3 bases from V and 2 bases from J, with 15 bases in between. The DNA of the CDR3 is TGTGCCAGCAGCGGAGGAATAGGGGATACCTACGAGCAGTACTTC. Its protein product is CASSGGIGDTYEQYF. The whole variable domain, filled in from reference TRBV9 and TRBJ2-7, reads DSGVTQTPKHLITATGQRVTLRCSPRSGDLSVYWYQQSLDQGLQFLIQYYNGEERAKGNILERFSAQQFPDLHSELNLSSLELGDSALYFCASSGGIGDTYEQYFGPGTRLTVT.

The chain has TRBV5-1 and TRBJ2-4; TRBD2 might be the D (5 bases). Per germline, CDR1 SGHRS and CDR2 YFSETQ. The CDR3 is 16 amino acids. The V gene lost 4 bases and the J gene lost 0 bases, with 14 bases spanning the gap. The CDR3 DNA is TGCGCCAGCAGCCCTGACGGGAACATAGCCAAAAACATTCAGTACTTC. The encoded protein is CASSPDGNIAKNIQYF.

This chain links TRBV11-2 with TRBJ2-5; TRBD2 aligns across 8 bases. V lost 5 bases, J lost 5 bases, and 10 bases stayed unmatched. The germline CDR1 and CDR2 sequences are SGHAT and FQNNGV. The CDR3 is 15 amino acids. This chain's CDR3 is CASSPRTSSPETQYF. The CDR3 DNA follows: TGTGCCAGCAGCCCACGGACTAGCAGCCCCGAGACCCAGTACTTC.

This chain joins TRBV5-1 and TRBJ2-5, with D possibly matching TRBD1 (6 bases). Germline V gene sequence: CDR1 SGHRS, CDR2 YFSETQ. The CDR3 consists of 13 residues. V dropped 4 bases and J dropped 1 base, with 8 bases sitting between them. The CDR3 sequence is CASSRTAQETQYF. CDR3 bases: TGCGCCAGCAGCCGGACAGCCCAAGAGACCCAGTACTTC.

This chain links TRBV5-1 with TRBJ1-6, with 9 bases identical to TRBD1. The J segment lost 10 bases and the V segment lost 0 bases, leaving 8 bases of the junction unmatched. The CDR3 length is 16 residues. Germline V gene lookup returns CDR1 SGHRS and CDR2 YFSETQ. The CDR3 spells CASSLEGQGTRSPLHF. Written as DNA, the CDR3 is TGCGCCAGCAGCTTGGAGGGACAGGGTACTCGATCACCCCTCCACTTT.

This sequence joins TRBV7-9 and TRBJ1-5; a weak D match, TRBD1 (5 bases). This CDR3 spans 14 amino acids. From germline, CDR1 is SEHNR and CDR2 FQNEAQ (reference sequence). V lost 3 bases to trimming and J lost 4 bases, with 10 bases between them. The DNA for the CDR3 is TGTGCCAGCAGCTTTCAGGGCTTAAATCAGCCCCAGCATTTT. This sequence encodes CASSFQGLNQPQHF.

This clone was picked up one time. The chain couples TRBV6-5 to TRBJ2-5, with 8 bases that match TRBD2. This CDR3 spans 13 amino acids. Germline values: CDR1 MNHEY, CDR2 SVGAGI. V was clipped by 5 bases and J by 5 bases; unmatched bases: 4. CDR3 DNA sequence: TGTGCCAGCAGTCCAAGACTAGCGGAGACCCAGTACTTC. Protein sequence: CASSPRLAETQYF.

V and J are TRBV19 and TRBJ1-1; no firm D call. The ends were cut back, 7 bases at V and 3 bases at J, with 15 bases in the middle. CDR3 size: 14 residues. Germline CDR1 LNHDA, CDR2 SQIVND (reference sequence). This CDR3 is CASTARRRDTEAFF. CDR3 bases: TGTGCCAGTACCGCCCGTCGGAGGGACACTGAAGCTTTCTTT.

The V gene is TRBV30, the J gene TRBJ1-6; the D is unclear. Germline V gene sequence: CDR1 GTSNPN, CDR2 SVGIG (reference sequence). V was clipped by 0 bases and J by 4 bases, with 7 bases between them. The CDR3 totals 14 residues. The CDR3 loop reads CAWSVLGYNSPLHF. The CDR3 nucleotides are TGTGCCTGGAGTGTACTAGGGTATAATTCACCCCTCCACTTT.

This chain joins TRBV5-1 and TRBJ1-6; D not certain. The CDR3 sequence is 17 residues long. The germline V gene encodes CDR1 SGHRS and CDR2 YFSETQ. V lost 4 bases and J 0 bases, leaving 14 bases between the germline ends. As DNA, the CDR3 is TGCGCCAGCAGCGGTGAAGCGGAGAGCTCCTATAATTCACCCCTCCACTTT. Its protein product is CASSGEAESSYNSPLHF. Looking up the rest from reference TRBV5-1 and TRBJ1-6 gives the full variable domain: KAGVTQTPRYLIKTRGQQVTLSCSPISGHRSVSWYQQTPGQGLQFLFEYFSETQRNKGNFPGRFSGRQFSNSRSEMNVSTLELGDSALYLCASSGEAESSYNSPLHFGNGTRLTVT.